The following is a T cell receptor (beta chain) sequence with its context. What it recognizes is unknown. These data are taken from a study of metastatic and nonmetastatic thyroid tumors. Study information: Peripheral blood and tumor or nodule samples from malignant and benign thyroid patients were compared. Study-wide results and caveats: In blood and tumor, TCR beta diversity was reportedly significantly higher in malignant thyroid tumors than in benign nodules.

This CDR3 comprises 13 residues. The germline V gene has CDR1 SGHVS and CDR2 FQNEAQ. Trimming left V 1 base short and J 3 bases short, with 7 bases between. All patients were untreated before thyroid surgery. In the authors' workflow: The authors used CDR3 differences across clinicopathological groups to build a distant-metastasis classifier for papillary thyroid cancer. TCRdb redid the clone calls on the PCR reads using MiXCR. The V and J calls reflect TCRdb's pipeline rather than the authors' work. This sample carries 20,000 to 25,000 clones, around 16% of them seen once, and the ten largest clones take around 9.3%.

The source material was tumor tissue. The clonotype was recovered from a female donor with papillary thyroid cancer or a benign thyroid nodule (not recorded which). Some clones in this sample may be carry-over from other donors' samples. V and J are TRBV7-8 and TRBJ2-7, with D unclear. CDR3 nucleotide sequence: TGTGCCAGCAGCTTAGGTTACAGCTACGAGCAGTACTTC. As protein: CASSLGYSYEQYF.